Included here is one TCR beta chain sequence, with context. This clone appeared once. Its antigen is unknown. A read error is possible here, since a much larger clone lies one base away. Based on the germline V gene, the CDR1 and CDR2 sequences are SGHRS and YFSETQ. The CDR3, from cysteine to phenylalanine, totals 14 residues. Only the CDR3 part of the read is kept: 42 bases, read in frame from the first base. The record originates from a study of control samples from healthy donors and cancer patients (dated by TCRdb to the early 2020s). Libraries were built with the immunoSEQ multiplex PCR assay. In TCRdb, the immuneACCESS table is reduced to in-frame sequences with V and J assigned. These tables do not hold every clone; where another copy was compared, an unresolved V gene accounts for under half, and the others remain unexplained. The sample data list 25,000 to 30,000 clones, and over 75% of these were observed just once. Of the sample, about 6.7% is held by the ten largest clones.

The sequencing input was PBMCs. The rearrangement combines TRBV5-1 with TRBJ2-5; TRBD2 agrees with 8 junctional bases. The DNA end lines up better with TRBJ2-7; the J call may be wrong. The sequence was collected from a woman aged 60-70 years with head and neck cancer. The CDR3 protein is CASSLEREKDEQYF. The sequence in DNA is TGCGCCAGCAGTTTGGAGCGGGAGAAGGACGAGCAGTACTTC.